This entry describes one T cell receptor (beta chain). Germline CDR1 SGHVS, CDR2 FNYEAQ. This CDR3 region has 16 residues. V lost 2 bases and J 0 bases, leaving 14 bases between the germline ends. This specimen comes from a study of cytomegalovirus exposure and HLA in healthy donors. This PCR relied on a set of 60 Vbeta primers and 13 Jbeta primers. TCRdb keeps only in-frame clones here, not all; method: immunoSEQ multiplex PCR. The sample carries fewer than 200,000 clones, roughly 80% recorded once. The chain is built from TRBV7-6 and TRBJ2-7, with D possibly matching TRBD1 (7 bases). The TCR sequence derives from a male donor in good health and CMV-seronegative. The sequenced sample consisted of PBMCs. The CDR3 DNA follows: TGTGCCAGCAGCTTACAGACAGGGACTCCCTCCTACGAGCAGTACTTC. Residues: CASSLQTGTPSYEQYF.